This T cell receptor beta chain was identified during a study of prognosis after radiotherapy for stage I lung cancer. Study results and caveats: Patients who had metastases reportedly showed TRBV and TRBJ gene usage that varied from that of patients who did not.

Germline loops: CDR1 ENHRY, CDR2 SYGVKD. The CDR3 consists of 13 residues. This clonotype appeared once. Its cognate antigen is unknown. The junction does not match germline at one end; this may be a read error. Starting from genomic DNA, TCR beta CDR3 was amplified through two-round multiplex PCR. The first round of PCR was done with primers that matched each TRBV and TRBJ gene. During the second PCR round, universal primers were used. MiXCR, run by TCRdb on the multiplex PCR reads, gives a single entry per CDR3 protein. The sample yields around 26,000 distinct CDR3 sequences, roughly 50% seen once. This receptor was identified in a donor aged 50 or older with non-small cell lung cancer. The specimen was PBMCs, collected before or after stereotactic body radiation therapy (not recorded which). This sequence joins TRBV10-3 and TRBJ2-2, with D perhaps TRBD2 (5 bases). CDR3 DNA: TGTGCCATCAGTGACCCTGACACCGGGGAGCTTTTTTTT. Translated: CAISDPDTGELFF.